The clone carrying this T cell receptor (beta chain) came up a few times. This specimen comes from a study of blood T cell repertoires in COVID-19. Study-level background: Spain, Italy and the United States supplied samples that represented acute and convalescent COVID-19. The analysed material was cDNA or gDNA that came from T cells, B-cell-depleted T cells, or PBMCs.

The authors' processing: Reference gene primer amplification yielded estimated nucleated cell counts. Here immunoSEQ multiplex PCR was the method, and the copy in TCRdb shows in-frame clones only, minus some. V and J calls and clone size are as listed in that table; D and trimming were resolved from the DNA. The repertoire includes some 73,000 clones, over 65% of them detected once, and roughly 4.5% sits in the top ten. V shed 6 bases, J shed 0 bases, and the junction held 9 bases outside the gene matches. Per the germline V gene, CDR1 is ENHRY and CDR2 is SYGVKD. This CDR3 is 17 amino acids long. The TCR originated in a woman aged 55-69 years with acute or convalescent COVID-19. Material: peripheral blood. J is TRBJ2-7 and V is TRBV10-3; the match to TRBD2 covers 12 bases. The CDR3 region has the DNA TGTGCCATCAGCTTACTCCGGACTAGCGGGGACTCCTACGAGCAGTACTTC. Its translation is CAISLLRTSGDSYEQYF.